The T cell receptor beta chain under discussion was sequenced for a study of cytomegalovirus exposure and HLA in healthy donors. For the study at large: Out of approximately 400 genotyped donors, roughly 80% belonged to the Caucasian-associated ancestry cluster. Overall study results and limits: Investigators reported around 150 TCR beta chains as tied to cytomegalovirus.

Germline V gene lookup returns CDR1 MNHNY and CDR2 SVGAGI (reference sequence). This CDR3 has 13 residues. Trimming shortened V by 2 bases and J by 10 bases, and 14 bases separated the two germline ends. In its sample, this clone was seen once. Antigen: not known. It was with 60 Vbeta and 13 Jbeta primers that the PCR ran. Sequencing was performed with immunoSEQ multiplex PCR; in TCRdb, only in-frame clones are kept and a portion is missing. The sample lists 100,000 to 150,000 clones, 74% occurring once. This TCR was recovered from a woman aged 45-65 years in good health and CMV-seropositive. This chain links TRBV6-6 with TRBJ1-1; D may be TRBD1 (5 bases). The sequenced sample consisted of PBMCs. The CDR3 DNA is TGTGCCAGCAGTTACGGCCAGGGTAGGTCAGCTTTCTTT. Residues: CASSYGQGRSAFF.